A selection of T cell receptor beta chains follows, all from one sample in a study of control samples from healthy donors and cancer patients. Some clones are missing from TCRdb's copy, which holds only in-frame ones; the method was immunoSEQ multiplex PCR. The sample lists approximately 100,000 clones, over 75% occurring once. Source material: blood. The source is a woman under 30 in good health. CDR3s include the opening cysteine and the closing phenylalanine or tryptophan. The D gene is left open where the match is weak.

D gene,V gene,J gene,CDR3 protein
TRBD2,TRBV11-2,TRBJ2-1,CASSPGTSGGNEQFF
NA,TRBV15,TRBJ2-7,CATSREGGYEQYF
NA,TRBV5-1,TRBJ2-1,CASSPFGAANEQFF
TRBD1,TRBV6-6,TRBJ1-4,CASSPGTGSTNEKLFF
NA,TRBV7-9,TRBJ2-1,CASSLALSAGNEQFF
TRBD1,TRBV5-1,TRBJ1-2,CASSFGQGDGYTF
NA,TRBV5-8,TRBJ2-1,CASSPRGREGNNEQFF
NA,TRBV6-5,TRBJ1-1,CASSSRPSTGEAFF
NA,TRBV19,TRBJ2-7,CASSPTDSYEQYF
TRBD2,TRBV10-2,TRBJ2-7,CASSESWTSYEQYF
NA,TRBV2,TRBJ1-1,CASKAPENTEAFF
TRBD1,TRBV19,TRBJ2-2,CASTPLGQSVPGELFF
NA,TRBV7-2,TRBJ1-4,CASRPTTTSELFF
TRBD1,TRBV12-3/TRBV12-4,TRBJ1-2,CASSLEPGGGYTF
TRBD1,TRBV19,TRBJ1-2,CASTKGQGGAYGYTF
NA,TRBV5-3,TRBJ1-3,CARSALYSGNTIYF
NA,TRBV3-1/TRBV3-2,TRBJ1-1,CASSQEGIRRAFF
NA,TRBV2,TRBJ1-1,CASSDLGLGTEAFF
NA,TRBV3-1/TRBV3-2,TRBJ2-5,CASSPRSPAAYQETQYF
TRBD1,TRBV11-3,TRBJ2-1,CASRCDRGGWNEQFF
TRBD1,TRBV29-1,TRBJ1-2,CSVEQGQSGGGYTF
NA,TRBV2,TRBJ1-2,CASSEGGALIMGYTF
NA,TRBV5-5,TRBJ1-3,CASRMDSGNTIYF
TRBD1,TRBV6-6,TRBJ2-5,CASRLGQLNQETQYF
NA,TRBV7-3,TRBJ2-7,CASSSLGYGGKTRRYEQYF
NA,TRBV2,TRBJ1-5,CATADGALNQPQHF
TRBD1,TRBV7-8,TRBJ2-7,CASSRGQQSYEQYF
NA,TRBV7-8,TRBJ2-7,CASSQDFAEEQYF
NA,TRBV10-3,TRBJ2-5,CAISDSTSETQYF
NA,TRBV9,TRBJ2-1,CASSVVDGVNEQFF
NA,TRBV3-1/TRBV3-2,TRBJ2-7,CASSQRRDYEQYF
NA,TRBV15,TRBJ1-1,CATISGYGNTEAFF
TRBD1,TRBV18,TRBJ2-2,CASSRGTGNTGELFF
NA,TRBV2,TRBJ1-2,CASSEVPVYGYTF
TRBD1,TRBV25-1,TRBJ2-3,CASSAPGTGKTDTQYF
NA,TRBV6-5,TRBJ1-1,CASNTEQGMDTEAFF
NA,TRBV15,TRBJ1-1,CATSSETNRDTHTEAFF
NA,TRBV3-1/TRBV3-2,TRBJ2-2,CASSQDARGRGNTGELFF
NA,TRBV5-3,TRBJ1-3,CASNDKPKPGNTIYF
NA,TRBV29-1,TRBJ2-5,CSGHQGDQETQYF
TRBD1,TRBV19,TRBJ2-7,CASSTGQGGYEQYF
TRBD1,TRBV6-5,TRBJ1-2,CASRGTGEFYGYTF
NA,TRBV6-2/TRBV6-3,TRBJ1-1,CASSYWNTEAFF
TRBD1,TRBV10-3,TRBJ1-2,CAIRGGDRDYGYTF
NA,TRBV29-1,TRBJ1-1,CSVISMNTEAFF
NA,TRBV3-1/TRBV3-2,TRBJ1-1,CASSPRIGVSEAFF
NA,TRBV6-5,TRBJ1-1,CASSPRTNTEAFF
TRBD2,TRBV5-1,TRBJ2-3,CASSSHVGGSTDTQYF
TRBD1,TRBV7-9,TRBJ1-2,CASSSPARQGPNYGYTF
NA,TRBV6-5,TRBJ1-1,CASYQWSLMNTEAFF
NA,TRBV7-2,TRBJ2-2,CASSSLAGELFF
NA,TRBV9,TRBJ2-3,CASSVAGITDTQYF
NA,TRBV7-9,TRBJ1-2,CASMHGPQLYGYTF
TRBD1,TRBV18,TRBJ1-1,CASSRRQGDEAFF
NA,TRBV3-1/TRBV3-2,TRBJ2-5,CASSRLQQETQYF